The entry that follows covers one T cell receptor (beta chain) sequence. The data are from a study of blood T cell repertoires in COVID-19. Study overall: Material from acute and convalescent COVID-19 was sourced from the United States, Italy and Spain. Sources were T cells, B-cell-depleted T cells, or PBMCs; the material itself was cDNA or gDNA.

Trimming took off 4 bases at V and 3 bases at J, with 16 bases between the two ends. This CDR3 is built from 16 residues. Germline lookup yields CDR1 SGHRS and CDR2 YFSETQ. As handled by the study authors: It was from reference gene primer amplification that nucleated cell counts were estimated. The assay was immunoSEQ multiplex PCR, and TCRdb's table has in-frame clones only and misses some. V, J and clone size are those of that table, while D and trimming were read from the DNA. The data hold some 150,000 clones, with roughly nine tenths observed a single time. The chain combines TRBV5-1 with TRBJ1-4, with TRBD1 as a possible D gene (6 bases). This sequence was found in a human donor in a cohort sampled during active COVID-19. The sample taken for sequencing was peripheral blood. CDR3 loop: CASSLDSPTANEKLFF. In DNA, the CDR3 is TGCGCCAGCAGCCTGGACAGCCCGACGGCTAATGAAAAACTGTTTTTT.